The 13 T cell receptor beta chains listed next were all sequenced from one sample in a study of blood T cell repertoires in COVID-19. Repertoires were generated with immunoSEQ multiplex PCR, while TCRdb's copy carries only in-frame clones and drops some. The data hold about 39,000 clones, with about 94% observed a single time. The sample consisted of peripheral blood. These receptors were obtained from a human donor with active COVID-19. The donor label of this sample is uncertain.

The V call is TRBV12-3 or TRBV12-4, the J call TRBJ2-7, with a weak D call TRBD1 (6 bases). V lost 6 bases and J 5 bases, leaving 11 bases between the germline ends. This CDR3 is 12 amino acids long. The CDR3 region has the DNA TGTGCCAGCAGACACAGGGAGCACGAGCAGTACTTC. Translating gives CASRHREHEQYF.

The V gene is TRBV9, the J gene TRBJ2-1; possible D gene TRBD1, 8 bases. The CDR3 spans 13 residues. Trimming stripped 3 bases from V and 9 bases from J, with 13 bases between. Germline CDR1 SGDLS, CDR2 YYNGEE. The CDR3 nucleotides are TGTGCCAGCAGCGGGCGGGGGACAGGTGAGCAGTTCTTC. Amino acid sequence: CASSGRGTGEQFF.

The chain links TRBV25-1 to TRBJ1-2; possibly TRBD1 for D (5 bases). Germline V gene lookup returns CDR1 MGHDK and CDR2 SYGVNS. V was trimmed by 4 bases and J by 7 bases, leaving 7 bases between them. The CDR3 extends over 11 amino acids. The CDR3: CASSAGGGYTF. The CDR3 nucleotides read TGTGCCAGCAGTGCCGGGGGTGGCTACACCTTC.

The chain has TRBV24-1 and TRBJ2-5, with TRBD1 identical over 8 bases. The germline V gene has CDR1 KGHDR and CDR2 SFDVKD. Germline trimming cut 3 bases from V and 4 bases from J; bases unmatched to any gene: 6. The CDR3 runs 15 residues. The CDR3 DNA reads as TGTGCCACCAGTGATACTGGACAGGGAAGAGAGACCCAGTACTTC. Its translation is CATSDTGQGRETQYF.

This chain connects TRBV24-1 to TRBJ2-3; possibly TRBD2 for D (6 bases). Germline V gene data show CDR1 as KGHDR and CDR2 as SFDVKD. CDR3 length equals 12 residues. Trimming removed 9 bases at V and 8 bases at J, with 14 bases between. CDR3 residues: CATEAGGGTQYF. CDR3 coding DNA: TGTGCCACCGAGGCCGGGGGAGGTACGCAGTATTTT.

The gene calls are TRBV5-5 and TRBJ2-2; 7 bases fit TRBD1. CDR1 is SGHKS, CDR2 YYEKEE, per germline (reference sequence). The CDR3 is 13 amino acids. The ends lost 4 bases at V and 5 bases at J; junction bases unmatched: 2. The CDR3 DNA is TGTGCCAGCAGCGGGGGACAGACCGGGGAGCTGTTTTTT. Translated, it gives CASSGGQTGELFF.

The chain couples TRBV6-1 to TRBJ1-4; possibly TRBD1 for D (6 bases). The CDR3 runs 16 residues. The V gene lost 3 bases and the J gene lost 12 bases, with 23 bases spanning the gap. Germline lookup yields CDR1 MNHNS and CDR2 SASEGT. The CDR3 sequence: CASSETGTYYMKELFF. In DNA, the CDR3 is TGTGCCAGCAGTGAGACCGGGACATACTATATGAAAGAACTGTTTTTT.

The chain carries TRBV6-6 and TRBJ2-7; a possible D gene is TRBD2 (5 bases). CDR3 size: 13 residues. From germline, CDR1 is MNHNY and CDR2 SVGAGI (reference sequence). V gave up 0 bases and J gave up 5 bases, with 8 bases separating them. CDR3 DNA sequence: TGTGCCAGCAGTTACTCGTCGGGGAACGAGCAGTACTTC. It codes for CASSYSSGNEQYF.

The J gene is TRBJ1-6, the V gene TRBV19; D remains unclear. The V gene's germline CDR1 is LNHDA and CDR2 SQIVND (reference sequence). Trimming cost V 5 bases and J 8 bases, with 10 bases left between them. CDR3 length: 13 residues. The CDR3 nucleotides read TGTGCCAGTAGTGTTGATCGGGATTCACCCCTCCACTTT. Protein: CASSVDRDSPLHF.

This clone has just one count. The chain employs TRBV5-1 and TRBJ1-4; D gene unclear. Trimming stripped 4 bases from V and 0 bases from J, with 10 bases between. The germline V gene encodes CDR1 SGHRS and CDR2 YFSETQ. The CDR3 has 15 residues. The CDR3 DNA is TGCGCCAGCAGCGATGGTAGCGCAACTAATGAAAAACTGTTTTTT. This translates into CASSDGSATNEKLFF.

The chain uses TRBV19 and TRBJ1-3, with TRBD1 identical over 7 bases. With 4 bases clipped from V and 5 bases from J, the junction kept 8 bases outside the gene matches. Germline CDR1 reads LNHDA; CDR2 reads SQIVND (reference sequence). This CDR3 is 15 amino acids long. The chain's CDR3 is CASSSPGTARNTIYF. DNA for the CDR3: TGTGCCAGTAGTAGCCCCGGGACAGCTAGAAACACCATATATTTT.

The rearrangement uses TRBV4-2 and TRBJ2-1, with 10 bases fitting TRBD1. The CDR3 runs 15 residues. The germline V gene has CDR1 LGHNA and CDR2 YNFKEQ. J gave up 7 bases and V 3 bases, and 6 bases lay outside the gene matches. As DNA, the CDR3 is TGTGCCAGCAGCCAGGCCGGGACAGGGGTTAATGAGCAGTTCTTC. Amino acid sequence: CASSQAGTGVNEQFF.

V and J are TRBV13 and TRBJ2-1; TRBD2 agrees at 10 bases. Trimming took 4 bases from V and 7 from J; bases not matched to a gene: 10. Per the germline V gene, CDR1 is PRHDT and CDR2 is FYEKMQ (reference sequence). The CDR3 spans 16 residues. The CDR3 DNA follows: TGTGCCAGCAGCTCCCAGCGGGAGGGCCGGTTGAATGAGCAGTTCTTC. This encodes CASSSQREGRLNEQFF.